The 23 T cell receptor beta chains reported below all come from one sample, sequenced in a study of blood T cells in healthy people across ages. Primed by a sample-barcoded 5' primer and a J-beta primer mix, a second PCR proceeded for roughly 6 to 12 cycles. TCRdb analysed the 5' RACE reads with MiXCR anew, one entry per CDR3 protein. The sample includes 600,000 to 650,000 distinct CDR3 sequences, around three fifths of them seen just once. Sequences were obtained from blood. These receptors originate from a man in his 60s in good health.

The chain links TRBV5-1 to TRBJ2-3; no clear D gene. Germline V gene data show CDR1 as SGHRS and CDR2 as YFSETQ. The CDR3 covers 13 residues. V dropped 1 base and J dropped 3 bases, with 6 bases sitting between them. The CDR3, as DNA: TGCGCCAGCAGCTTGATTCCGACAGATACGCAGTATTTT. This translates into CASSLIPTDTQYF.

The J gene is TRBJ2-1, the V gene TRBV7-2, with 7 bases aligning to TRBD1. The CDR3 runs to 12 residues. With V trimmed by 10 bases and J by 3 bases, 3 bases remained unmatched. CDR1 SGHTA and CDR2 FQGNSA come from the germline V gene. The CDR3 nucleotides read TGTGCCACGGACAGGAGCTACAATGAGCAGTTCTTC. It yields the protein CATDRSYNEQFF.

V is TRBV7-2 and J is TRBJ2-3; weak D call: TRBD1 (6 bases). V lost 5 bases and J lost 10, with 13 bases in between. Germline lookup yields CDR1 SGHTA and CDR2 FQGNSA. This CDR3 is 12 amino acids long. The CDR3 DNA is TGTGCCAGCAGCCTGACAGGCGATGCGCAGTATTTT. It codes for CASSLTGDAQYF.

The rearrangement joins TRBV12-3 or TRBV12-4 to TRBJ2-1, with 8 bases that match TRBD1. Trimming took 6 bases from V and 7 from J; bases not matched to a gene: 5. There are 13 residues in the CDR3. CDR3 nucleotides: TGTGCCAGCAGCCCCAGACAGGGGAATGAGCAGTTCTTC. This translates into CASSPRQGNEQFF.

This sequence joins TRBV29-1 and TRBJ2-7; TRBD1 or TRBD2 may be the D gene (6 bases each). Between the trimmed V and J ends, which lost 3 bases and 0 bases, there was a span of 15 bases. Germline V gives CDR1 SQVTM, CDR2 ANQGSEA. The CDR3 is 15 amino acids. CDR3 bases: TGCAGCGTTGACGTAGGTTGGGGGGCCTCCTACGAGCAGTACTTC. Its protein product is CSVDVGWGASYEQYF.

This chain links TRBV28 with TRBJ2-7, with D unclear. This CDR3 contains 13 residues. Trimming took off 6 bases at V and 6 bases at J, with 15 bases between the two ends. Germline assignment: CDR1 MDHEN and CDR2 SYDVKM. The CDR3 DNA reads TGTGCCAGCAGCCAGCCCGGACGAGTCGAGCAGTACTTC. Amino acid sequence: CASSQPGRVEQYF.

This clonotype was detected ten times or more. V gene TRBV7-9 combines with J gene TRBJ2-5; TRBD2 agrees at 7 bases. The CDR3 contains 13 residues. Unmatched junction bases numbered 5, after V lost 5 bases and J lost 5 bases. The germline V gene has CDR1 SEHNR and CDR2 FQNEAQ (reference sequence). Written as DNA, the CDR3 is TGTGCCAGCAGCCAGATGGGAGGGGAGACCCAGTACTTC. Its translation: CASSQMGGETQYF.

The chain is built from TRBV5-4 and TRBJ2-3; D could derive from TRBD1 or TRBD2 (6 bases each). Germline CDR1 reads SGHNT; CDR2 reads YYREEE (reference sequence). CDR3 length equals 13 residues. Trimming left V 1 base short and J 4 bases short, with 7 bases between. The CDR3 region is CASSLRGADTQYF. DNA of the CDR3: TGTGCCAGCAGCTTGAGGGGGGCAGATACGCAGTATTTT.

The V call is TRBV20-1, the J call TRBJ2-5; 8 bases fit TRBD1. The DNA matches TRBJ2-7 better at its end, which makes the J call doubtful. The germline V gene has CDR1 DFQATT and CDR2 SNEGSKA (reference sequence). The CDR3 spans 14 residues. CDR3 nucleotide sequence: TGCAGTGCTTCCCTCAGGGGGCTGGGTTACGAGCAGTACTTC. This translates into CSASLRGLGYEQYF.

This clonotype has at least ten counts. The V call is TRBV2, the J call TRBJ2-2, with 11 bases identical to TRBD1. With 7 bases clipped from V and 2 bases from J, the junction kept 3 bases outside the gene matches. This CDR3 has 15 amino acids. The germline V gene encodes CDR1 SNHLY and CDR2 FYNNEI. The CDR3 region is CASTGQGVNTGELFF. The CDR3 DNA reads as TGTGCCAGCACGGGACAGGGGGTTAACACCGGGGAGCTGTTTTTT. Filled out from reference TRBV2 and TRBJ2-2, the complete variable domain reads EPEVTQTPSHQVTQMGQEVILRCVPISNHLYFYWYRQILGQKVEFLVSFYNNEISEKSEIFDDQFSVERPDGSNFTLKIRSTKLEDSAMYFCASTGQGVNTGELFFGEGSRLTVL.

The rearrangement links TRBV3-1 to TRBJ1-1; D might be TRBD1 (6 bases). The CDR3 runs 13 residues. Germline V gene data show CDR1 as LGHDT and CDR2 as YNNKEL (reference sequence). The ends were cut back, 3 bases at V and 6 bases at J, with 11 bases in the middle. CDR3 in DNA: TGTGCCAGCAGCCAGGTACAGGGCGCTGAAGCTTTCTTT. This codes for CASSQVQGAEAFF.

The V gene is TRBV11-2, the J gene TRBJ2-3; TRBD2 agrees at 9 bases. The CDR3 length is 16 residues. J gave up 6 bases and V 4 bases, and 11 bases lay outside the gene matches. Looked up from germline, CDR1 is SGHAT and CDR2 is FQNNGV. CDR3 residues: CASSSEGSGGRDTQYF. The CDR3 region has the DNA TGTGCCAGCAGCTCCGAGGGTAGCGGGGGCAGGGATACGCAGTATTTT.

The V gene is TRBV29-1, the J gene TRBJ2-2, with D tentatively TRBD2 (6 bases). Trimming took 8 bases from V and 4 from J, leaving 14 bases between them. This CDR3 contains 13 residues. Germline V gene sequence: CDR1 SQVTM, CDR2 ANQGSEA. In DNA, the CDR3 is TGCAGCCTCCGGGACTCCTTCACCGGGGAGCTGTTTTTT. Encoded protein: CSLRDSFTGELFF.

The CDR3 here is CASSFGSGTGYYEQYF. The CDR3 DNA is TGCGCCAGCAGCTTTGGGAGCGGGACAGGGTACTACGAGCAGTACTTC. This chain joins TRBV5-1 and TRBJ2-7, with 9 bases aligning to TRBD1. Germline values: CDR1 SGHRS, CDR2 YFSETQ. CDR3 size: 16 residues. With V trimmed by 2 bases and J by 3 bases, 9 bases remained unmatched. The entire variable domain, with the rest obtained from reference TRBV5-1 and TRBJ2-7, is as follows: KAGVTQTPRYLIKTRGQQVTLSCSPISGHRSVSWYQQTPGQGLQFLFEYFSETQRNKGNFPGRFSGRQFSNSRSEMNVSTLELGDSALYLCASSFGSGTGYYEQYFGPGTRLTVT.

This chain joins TRBV12-3 or TRBV12-4 and TRBJ1-5; D possibly corresponds to TRBD1 (5 bases). Deletions cut 5 bases from V and 3 bases from J, with 11 bases between. The CDR3 spans 14 residues. The CDR3 DNA reads TGTGCCAGCAGTCCCGGCAGGGTCAATCAGCCCCAGCATTTT. Its protein product is CASSPGRVNQPQHF.

A word on this clonotype: Sequence at one end of the junction differs from germline and may be a read error. The chain couples TRBV7-2 to TRBJ1-2; D gene unclear. CDR3 length equals 14 residues. Germline V gene data show CDR1 as SGHTA and CDR2 as FQGNSA. As DNA, the CDR3 is TGTGCCGGCAGCTTAGCGCCGTCCAACTATGGCTACACCTTC. Translation: CAGSLAPSNYGYTF.

V is TRBV10-3 and J is TRBJ2-7; 14 bases agree with TRBD2. Germline-derived CDR1 and CDR2 are ENHRY and SYGVKD. V dropped 6 bases and J dropped 6; count of bases not matched to a gene: 4. This CDR3 is built from 14 residues. The CDR3 sequence: CAIRGTSGGGEQYF. In DNA form, the CDR3 reads TGTGCCATCAGGGGGACTAGCGGGGGCGGCGAGCAGTACTTC.

The V gene is TRBV5-1, the J gene TRBJ2-4; weak D call: TRBD2 (6 bases). The CDR3 consists of 13 residues. Trimming removed 4 bases from V and 8 bases from J, with 13 bases in between. In germline, CDR1 is SGHRS, CDR2 YFSETQ. The CDR3 DNA sequence: TGCGCCAGCAGCCAGAGACTAGAGGACATTCAGTACTTC. The encoded protein is CASSQRLEDIQYF.

In regard to this clonotype: Germline is not matched at one junction end, which may reflect a read error. The chain employs TRBV27 and TRBJ1-1; D possibly corresponds to TRBD1 (5 bases). The germline V gene has CDR1 MNHEY and CDR2 SMNVEV (reference sequence). This CDR3 contains 14 residues. The CDR3 DNA reads as TGTGCCTGCAGTCAGCAAGGACAGAACACTGAAGCTTTCTTT. It codes for CACSQQGQNTEAFF.

V and J are TRBV9 and TRBJ2-7, with 10 bases matching TRBD1. The CDR3 has 15 residues. The junction had 7 bases not matched to a gene; V was cut back by 3 bases and J by 4 bases. From germline, CDR1 is SGDLS and CDR2 YYNGEE. CDR3 bases: TGTGCCAGCAGCGGAGCCGGGACAGGGGCATACGAGCAGTACTTC. As protein: CASSGAGTGAYEQYF.

The V and J genes are TRBV15 and TRBJ2-5; D call uncertain. Trimming left V 0 bases short and J 5 bases short, with 19 bases between. The germline CDR1 and CDR2 sequences are LNHNV and YYDKDF (reference sequence). The CDR3 is made up of 17 amino acids. CDR3 bases: TGTGCCACCAGCAGAGATTGGAAGCTAGGAGCTTGGGAGACCCAGTACTTC. This codes for CATSRDWKLGAWETQYF.

A few counts support this clonotype. The chain uses TRBV4-2 and TRBJ1-4, with D unclear. Germline CDR1 and CDR2: LGHNA and YNFKEQ. V lost 0 bases and J 0 bases, leaving 14 bases between the germline ends. The CDR3 contains 18 residues. The chain's CDR3 is CASSQDLSGLATNEKLFF. In DNA, the CDR3 is TGTGCCAGCAGCCAAGATTTGTCTGGGCTCGCAACTAATGAAAAACTGTTTTTT.

The sample holds a few counts of this clonotype. The DNA of the CDR3 is TGTGCCAGCAGTCAGCCCCGGCAGGGGGGTGCCGGGGAGCTGTTTTTT. Its protein is CASSQPRQGGAGELFF. V and J are TRBV6-7 and TRBJ2-2, with a possible D match to TRBD1 (7 bases). TRBV6-7 is known as an ORF, though its function is uncertain. The length of the CDR3 is 16 residues. V was trimmed by 5 bases and J by 6 bases, leaving 19 bases between them.